This T cell receptor (beta chain) was retrieved from a study of T cells expressing NK-cell markers. Looking at the study overall: Each TCR beta repertoire originated in sorted T cells that were CD3+CD56+NKG2C+, CD3+CD56+NKG2C- or CD3+CD56-NKG2C+. Study-level results: The dominant NKG2C+ clonotypes represented about 1.0-7.5% of CD8+ T cells in six donors.

The CDR3 spans 12 residues. Germline values: CDR1 DFQATT, CDR2 SNEGSKA (reference sequence). Turning to this clonotype: Its target is unknown.

UMIs accompanied the 5'RACE template switching by which TCR beta cDNA was made. From its re-call of the 5' RACE reads, TCRdb lists each CDR3 protein once, without DNA. This table holds 300,000 to 500,000 distinct CDR3 sequences. Source material: blood T cells: a sorted CD56 or NKG2C T cell subset, CD4+ or CD8+ T cells, or bulk PBMC T cells (not recorded which). V gene TRBV20-1 combines with J gene TRBJ1-1; the D call of TRBD1 rests on TCRdb alone, since no DNA is present to check it. The receptor was isolated from a woman aged 45-65 years in good health. CDR3 amino acids: CRTGIKEYEAFF.